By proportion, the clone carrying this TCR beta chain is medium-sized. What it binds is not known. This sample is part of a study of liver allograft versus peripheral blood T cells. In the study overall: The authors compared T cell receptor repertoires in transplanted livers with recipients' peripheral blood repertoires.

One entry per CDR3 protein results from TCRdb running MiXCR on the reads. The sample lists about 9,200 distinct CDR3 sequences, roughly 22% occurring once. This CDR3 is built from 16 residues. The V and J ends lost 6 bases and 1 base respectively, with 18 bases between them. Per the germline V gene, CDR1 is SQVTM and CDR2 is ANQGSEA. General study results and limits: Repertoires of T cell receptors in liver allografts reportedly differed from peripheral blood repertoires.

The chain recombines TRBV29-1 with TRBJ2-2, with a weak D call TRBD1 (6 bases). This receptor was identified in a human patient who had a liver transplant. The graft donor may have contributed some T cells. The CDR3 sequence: CSVDAAGTRNTGELFF. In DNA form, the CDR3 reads TGCAGCGTAGACGCAGCCGGGACAAGGAACACCGGGGAGCTGTTTTTT.